This TCR beta chain comes out of a study of OX40 agonist ivuxolimab in advanced cancers. Study-level background: Six ivuxolimab dose levels, 0.01 to 10 mg/kg, were given intravenously every 2 weeks. Allowance was made for prior anti-PD-1, anti-PD-L1 or anti-CTLA-4 therapy, and 40% to 45% had some.

This CDR3 comprises 11 residues. V gave up 2 bases and J gave up 7 bases, with 3 bases separating them. Germline V gene data show CDR1 as LGHNA and CDR2 as YSLEER. Study findings and constraints: At 0.1 to 3.0 mg/kg and by week 6, clonal expansion occurred in CD4+ and CD8+ blood T cells.

Data came from immunoSEQ multiplex PCR; TCRdb stores just in-frame clones and leaves some out. There are fewer than 85,000 clones in the sample; 80% to 90% occur only once, and roughly 2% lies in the top ten. This clone was seen once. No antigen is known for it. The genes are TRBV4-3 and TRBJ2-1, with D uncertain. Specimen: CD4+ or CD8+ T cells sorted from blood, collected in a trial of the OX40 agonist ivuxolimab. The clonotype originates from an adult with an advanced solid tumor such as melanoma, head and neck, liver or kidney cancer. CDR3 in amino acids: CASSQFNEQFF. As DNA, the CDR3 is TGCGCCAGCAGCCAATTTAATGAGCAGTTCTTC.